The 26 T cell receptor beta chains presented below share a single source sample, sequenced in a study of siplizumab effects on memory and regulatory T cells. Produced via immunoSEQ multiplex PCR; TCRdb's table is partial and in-frame only. The sample consists of about 120,000 clones, more than 90% of them appearing once. The sequenced sample was CD4+ T cells sorted from blood. Receptor source: a human donor in good health.

This chain connects TRBV5-1 to TRBJ2-2, with D hard to call. The CDR3 extends over 14 amino acids. Trimming took off 3 bases at V and 4 bases at J, with 10 bases between the two ends. Germline V lookup: CDR1 SGHRS, CDR2 YFSETQ. CDR3 in DNA: TGCGCCAGCAGCTCTGGGCTTTCCACCGGGGAGCTGTTTTTT. Translated, it gives CASSSGLSTGELFF.

CDR3 DNA: TGTGCCAGCAGCCAATCTAGCAATCAGCCCCAGCATTTT. This codes for CASSQSSNQPQHF. The chain links TRBV16 to TRBJ1-5; no clear D gene. The CDR3 has 13 amino acids. Between the trimmed V and J ends, which lost 0 bases and 0 bases, there was a span of 0 bases. CDR1 is KGHSY and CDR2 is FQNENV in the germline V gene.

In its sample, this clone was seen once. The J gene is TRBJ1-6, the V gene TRBV7-9, with 11 bases that match TRBD1. Germline CDR1 and CDR2: SEHNR and FQNEAQ (reference sequence). V was clipped by 4 bases and J by 9 bases; unmatched bases: 11. The CDR3 extends over 17 amino acids. The CDR3 region has the DNA TGTGCCAGCAGCTCACATCCGGGACAGGGGGTATTTTCACCCCTCCACTTT. It specifies CASSSHPGQGVFSPLHF.

This sequence joins TRBV6-1 and TRBJ1-1; D unclear. The CDR3 runs to 14 residues. With 5 bases removed from V and 4 bases from J, the gap between germline ends came to 14 bases. Germline CDR1 is MNHNS and CDR2 is SASEGT. The CDR3 DNA is TGTGCCAGCAGTAGCCCAAGGAATCCCACTGAAGCTTTCTTT. Protein product: CASSSPRNPTEAFF.

The V and J genes are TRBV5-1 and TRBJ1-3, with D perhaps TRBD1 (6 bases). Trimming took off 1 base at V and 2 bases at J, with 7 bases between the two ends. This CDR3 is built from 14 residues. From germline, CDR1 is SGHRS and CDR2 YFSETQ. The CDR3 bases are TGCGCCAGCAGCTTGTCAGGGGCTGGAAACACCATATATTTT. It specifies CASSLSGAGNTIYF. The whole variable domain, remainder taken from reference TRBV5-1 and TRBJ1-3, is KAGVTQTPRYLIKTRGQQVTLSCSPISGHRSVSWYQQTPGQGLQFLFEYFSETQRNKGNFPGRFSGRQFSNSRSEMNVSTLELGDSALYLCASSLSGAGNTIYFGEGSWLTVV.

In its sample, this clone was seen once. The V gene is TRBV6-1, the J gene TRBJ2-7, with D maybe TRBD2 (6 bases). From germline, CDR1 is MNHNS and CDR2 SASEGT. The CDR3 totals 14 residues. Trimming pared 7 bases from V and 2 bases from J, leaving 15 bases between. The CDR3 coding sequence is TGTGCCAGCACCCCGGGACTCAAACCCTACGAGCAGTACTTC. Its translation is CASTPGLKPYEQYF.

With regard to this clone: This is likely a read error, given that the CDR3 carries no conserved phenylalanine or tryptophan at its end. The rearrangement uses TRBV6-6 and TRBJ1-1, with 7 nucleotides matching TRBD1. Germline loops: CDR1 MNHNY, CDR2 SVGAGI (reference sequence). The CDR3 has 14 amino acids. V gave up 0 bases and J gave up 10 bases; unmatched junction bases: 8. DNA of the CDR3: TGTGCCAGCAGTTACTCGGAGACAGGGCGTGTAGCTTTCCTT. Its translation: CASSYSETGRVAFL.

A single count supports this clone. Additional DNA sequences in this sample encode the identical CDR3. V gene TRBV6-5 combines with J gene TRBJ2-7; possibly TRBD1 or TRBD2 for D (5 bases each). The V gene lost 0 bases and the J gene lost 1 base, with 10 bases spanning the gap. Germline V gene lookup returns CDR1 MNHEY and CDR2 SVGAGI. The CDR3 is made up of 15 amino acids. Here the CDR3 DNA reads TGTGCCAGCAGTTACTCCGGGACCACTTCCTACGAGCAGTACTTC. Translated: CASSYSGTTSYEQYF.

This clone was found once. The chain combines TRBV29-1 with TRBJ2-5, with unresolved D. Trimming left V 6 bases short and J 2 bases short, with 13 bases between. Per germline, CDR1 SQVTM and CDR2 ANQGSEA. The CDR3 spans 13 residues. The CDR3 DNA follows: TGCAGCGTGTGTAGACTGGTGCAAGAGACCCAGTACTTC. Encoded protein: CSVCRLVQETQYF. The variable domain in full, completed from reference TRBV29-1 and TRBJ2-5, reads SAVISQKPSRDICQRGTSLTIQCQVDSQVTMMFWYRQQPGQSLTLIATANQGSEATYESGFVIDKFPISRPNLTFSTLTVSNMSPEDSSIYLCSVCRLVQETQYFGPGTRLLVL.

The sample holds a few counts of this clone. One junction end disagrees with the germline gene, perhaps due to a read error. CDR3 sequence: CASSGTSSGRPSNF. The CDR3 DNA is TGTGCCAGCAGTGGCACCAGCTCGGGACGCCCCTCGAATTTT. The rearrangement links TRBV2 to TRBJ2-2; D might be TRBD1 or TRBD2, each matching 5 bases. The CDR3 loop spans 14 amino acids. Germline V lookup: CDR1 SNHLY, CDR2 FYNNEI.

V and J are TRBV29-1 and TRBJ2-6, with 7 bases aligning to TRBD1. V dropped 7 bases and J dropped 0; count of bases not matched to a gene: 9. The CDR3 totals 16 residues. Looked up from germline, CDR1 is SQVTM and CDR2 is ANQGSEA. The DNA of the CDR3 is TGCAGCGCCCCCGGGACAGCAAGCTCTGGGGCCAACGTCCTGACTTTC. This codes for CSAPGTASSGANVLTF.

The V and J genes are TRBV6-1 and TRBJ2-7, with 7 bases identical to TRBD1. With V trimmed by 8 bases and J by 4 bases, 14 bases remained unmatched. The CDR3 runs to 15 residues. CDR1 and CDR2 from the germline V gene are MNHNS and SASEGT. The CDR3 protein is CASRIQPPQGYEQYF. CDR3 sequence (DNA): TGTGCCAGCCGAATACAACCTCCACAGGGGTACGAGCAGTACTTC.

CDR3: CASSFLREANYEQYF. The CDR3, as DNA: TGCGCCAGCAGCTTTTTGCGGGAGGCGAACTACGAGCAGTACTTC. The chain has TRBV5-1 and TRBJ2-7; 8 nucleotides line up with TRBD2. There are 15 residues in the CDR3. V dropped 2 bases and J dropped 3; count of bases not matched to a gene: 7. Germline V gives CDR1 SGHRS, CDR2 YFSETQ. Full variable domain (remainder filled in from reference TRBV5-1 and TRBJ2-7): KAGVTQTPRYLIKTRGQQVTLSCSPISGHRSVSWYQQTPGQGLQFLFEYFSETQRNKGNFPGRFSGRQFSNSRSEMNVSTLELGDSALYLCASSFLREANYEQYFGPGTRLTVT.

This chain links TRBV6-5 with TRBJ2-7; D call uncertain. The CDR3 consists of 12 residues. The ends were cut back, 6 bases at V and 3 bases at J, with 9 bases in the middle. From germline, CDR1 is MNHEY and CDR2 SVGAGI. CDR3: CASSDQLYEQYF. CDR3 DNA sequence: TGTGCCAGCAGCGATCAACTCTACGAGCAGTACTTC.

The chain links TRBV30 to TRBJ2-7; 7 bases are a match to TRBD2. The CDR3 runs 13 residues. Germline values: CDR1 GTSNPN, CDR2 SVGIG (reference sequence). J was trimmed by 6 bases and V by 2 bases; bases with no gene match: 7. This CDR3 is CAWSRAGVGEQYF. As DNA, the CDR3 is TGTGCCTGGAGTAGGGCGGGAGTAGGCGAGCAGTACTTC.

This rearrangement joins TRBV5-1 to TRBJ1-1, with 7 bases identical to TRBD1. Germline values: CDR1 SGHRS, CDR2 YFSETQ. Unmatched junction bases numbered 7, after V lost 4 bases and J lost 4 bases. The CDR3 is made up of 14 amino acids. The CDR3 reads CASSLRGASTEAFF. DNA for the CDR3: TGCGCCAGCAGCCTCAGGGGGGCGAGCACTGAAGCTTTCTTT.

The V call is TRBV7-9, the J call TRBJ2-1; TRBD2 might be the D (6 bases). The CDR3 has 17 residues. V was shortened by 5 bases and J by 6 bases, with 23 bases between the two germline ends. The V gene's germline CDR1 is SEHNR and CDR2 FQNEAQ (reference sequence). The CDR3 region has the DNA TGTGCCAGCAGCCTGGACCCCGGGAGAATTTCAACCAATGAGCAGTTCTTC. This gives the protein CASSLDPGRISTNEQFF.

This sequence joins TRBV9 and TRBJ1-3; no definite D call. CDR1 is SGDLS and CDR2 is YYNGEE in the germline V gene. This CDR3 region has 14 residues. The V end was cut by 0 bases, the J end by 4 bases, with 8 bases between. As DNA, the CDR3 is TGTGCCAGCAGCGTAGGGGTATCCGGAAACACCATATATTTT. Encoded protein: CASSVGVSGNTIYF.

This sequence joins TRBV29-1 and TRBJ2-7; the match to TRBD2 covers 8 bases. The V gene end was trimmed by 3 bases and the J gene end by 4 bases; junction bases not matched to a gene: 8. The CDR3 sequence is 14 residues long. Germline loops: CDR1 SQVTM, CDR2 ANQGSEA. The CDR3 region has the DNA TGCAGCGTTGACGTAAGCGGGAGCGGATACGAGCAGTACTTC. Its protein is CSVDVSGSGYEQYF.

The chain joins TRBV5-1 to TRBJ1-3, with no clear D. The length of the CDR3 is 15 residues. Germline V gives CDR1 SGHRS, CDR2 YFSETQ. V gave up 0 bases and J gave up 0 bases, with 7 bases separating them. The CDR3 here is CASSLDPGSGNTIYF. DNA of the CDR3: TGCGCCAGCAGCTTGGACCCAGGCTCTGGAAACACCATATATTTT.

The rearrangement joins TRBV6-6 to TRBJ1-2; D ambiguous. V was cut by 6 bases and J by 3 bases, with 14 bases left in between. The germline gives CDR1 MNHNY, CDR2 SVGAGI (reference sequence). The CDR3 is 14 residues long. The CDR3 sequence: CASRSNQADYGYTF. The CDR3 DNA is TGTGCCAGCAGATCTAATCAGGCTGACTATGGCTACACCTTC.

The rearrangement uses TRBV5-1 and TRBJ2-2; D might be TRBD1 or TRBD2, each matching 5 bases. There are 13 residues in the CDR3. Germline CDR1 SGHRS, CDR2 YFSETQ. V was clipped by 0 bases and J by 8 bases, with 8 bases between them. CDR3 protein: CASSLAGLGELFF. DNA of the CDR3: TGCGCCAGCAGCTTGGCGGGGCTAGGGGAGCTGTTTTTT.

V gene TRBV2 combines with J gene TRBJ2-1; D is undetermined. Per germline, CDR1 SNHLY and CDR2 FYNNEI. The CDR3 extends over 12 amino acids. V gave up 6 bases and J gave up 6 bases, with 9 bases separating them. The CDR3 loop reads CASSPLVNEQFF. The CDR3 bases are TGTGCCAGCAGCCCTCTAGTCAATGAGCAGTTCTTC.

This clone appeared a single time. J is TRBJ1-3 and V is TRBV30; TRBD1 might be the D (5 bases). Looked up from germline, CDR1 is GTSNPN and CDR2 is SVGIG (reference sequence). The CDR3 has 14 residues. Between the trimmed V and J ends, which lost 2 bases and 7 bases, there was a span of 15 bases. The CDR3 region has the DNA TGTGCCTGGAGTATTAATCCGGGGCACAACACCATATATTTT. It is translated as CAWSINPGHNTIYF. Filled out from reference TRBV30 and TRBJ1-3, the complete variable domain reads SQTIHQWPATLVQPVGSPLSLECTVEGTSNPNLYWYRQAAGRGLQLLFYSVGIGQISSEVPQNLSASRPQDRQFILSSKKLLLSDSGFYLCAWSINPGHNTIYFGEGSWLTVV.

This rearrangement joins TRBV7-2 to TRBJ2-1, with TRBD2 as a possible D gene (5 bases). CDR1 and CDR2 (germline): SGHTA, FQGNSA. This CDR3 region has 13 residues. V lost 3 bases and J 5 bases, leaving 8 bases between the germline ends. CDR3 protein: CASSLRRHNEQFF. The DNA of the CDR3 is TGTGCCAGCAGCTTGCGGAGGCACAATGAGCAGTTCTTC.

CDR3 protein: CASSSPRTGTTSHEQYF. The CDR3 coding sequence is TGCGCCAGCAGCTCTCCCCGAACAGGGACCACTTCCCACGAGCAGTACTTC. The V and J genes are TRBV5-1 and TRBJ2-7; D may be TRBD1 (6 bases). V lost 3 bases and J 5 bases, leaving 24 bases between the germline ends. This CDR3 region has 17 residues. Germline-derived CDR1 and CDR2 are SGHRS and YFSETQ.